This is a list of T cell receptor beta chains from one sample in a study of shared clonotypes between healthy human individuals. Profiling relied on immunoSEQ multiplex PCR, and the TCRdb table lists in-frame clones only, not all of them. The sample lists about 490,000 clones; roughly 85% were seen once. Sequenced material: PBMCs. The source of these receptors is a woman aged 40 to 50 in good health. Some clones in this sample may be carry-over from other donors' samples. CDR3s leave out the opening cysteine and the closing phenylalanine or tryptophan. The D gene is left open where the match is weak.

>14|TRBD1|TRBJ2-2|TRBV28
ASSLFRGTGTGELF
>14|-|TRBJ1-2|TRBV10-3
AISESWPRGDYGYT
>10|-|TRBJ2-1|TRBV9
ASSETSNEQF
>12|TRBD2|TRBJ2-3|TRBV28
ASSVGTSVPTQY
>11|TRBD1|TRBJ2-5|TRBV10-3
AISGDRVGEQY
>11|-|TRBJ2-5|TRBV7-3
ASSTRYQETQY
>12|-|TRBJ2-3|TRBV29-1
SAPWQGATDTQY
>15|TRBD2|TRBJ2-3|TRBV7-3
ASSPPREGVNTDTQY
>13|TRBD2|TRBJ2-1|TRBV5-1
ASRRLAGGQNEQF
>14|TRBD1|TRBJ2-3|TRBV7-3
ASSLGPGQGPDTQY
>11|TRBD1|TRBJ1-2|TRBV7-9
ASSRDSDYGYT
>13|-|TRBJ2-2|TRBV13
ASSLGVENTGELF
>13|-|TRBJ2-2|TRBV7-8
ASSLGGVPSGELF
>13|TRBD2|TRBJ2-3|TRBV9
ASSVVSGSTDTQY
>16|TRBD2|TRBJ2-2|TRBV9
ASSSPAGGAPGTGELF
>14|TRBD1|TRBJ2-5|TRBV19
ASSPTRRQGRETQY